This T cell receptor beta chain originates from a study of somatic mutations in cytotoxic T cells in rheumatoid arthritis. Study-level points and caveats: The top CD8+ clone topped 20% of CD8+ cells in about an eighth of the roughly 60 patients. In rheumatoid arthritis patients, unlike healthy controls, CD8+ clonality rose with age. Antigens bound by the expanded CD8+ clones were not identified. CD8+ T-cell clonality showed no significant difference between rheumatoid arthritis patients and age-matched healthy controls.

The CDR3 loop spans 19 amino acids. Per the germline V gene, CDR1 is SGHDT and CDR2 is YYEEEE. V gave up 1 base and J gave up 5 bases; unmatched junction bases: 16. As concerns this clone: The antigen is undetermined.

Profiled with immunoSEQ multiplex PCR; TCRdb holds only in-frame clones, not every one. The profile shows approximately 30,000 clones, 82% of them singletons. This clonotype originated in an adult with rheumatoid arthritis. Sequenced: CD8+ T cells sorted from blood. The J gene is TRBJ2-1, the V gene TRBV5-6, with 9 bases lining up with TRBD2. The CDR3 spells CASSLSAKRLAGRDNEQFF. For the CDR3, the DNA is TGTGCCAGCAGCTTGTCGGCCAAACGGCTAGCGGGACGCGACAATGAGCAGTTCTTC. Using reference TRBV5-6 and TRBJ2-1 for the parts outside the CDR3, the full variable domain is DAGVTQSPTHLIKTRGQQVTLRCSPKSGHDTVSWYQQALGQGPQFIFQYYEEEERQRGNFPDRFSGHQFPNYSSELNVNALLLGDSALYLCASSLSAKRLAGRDNEQFFGPGTRLTVL.